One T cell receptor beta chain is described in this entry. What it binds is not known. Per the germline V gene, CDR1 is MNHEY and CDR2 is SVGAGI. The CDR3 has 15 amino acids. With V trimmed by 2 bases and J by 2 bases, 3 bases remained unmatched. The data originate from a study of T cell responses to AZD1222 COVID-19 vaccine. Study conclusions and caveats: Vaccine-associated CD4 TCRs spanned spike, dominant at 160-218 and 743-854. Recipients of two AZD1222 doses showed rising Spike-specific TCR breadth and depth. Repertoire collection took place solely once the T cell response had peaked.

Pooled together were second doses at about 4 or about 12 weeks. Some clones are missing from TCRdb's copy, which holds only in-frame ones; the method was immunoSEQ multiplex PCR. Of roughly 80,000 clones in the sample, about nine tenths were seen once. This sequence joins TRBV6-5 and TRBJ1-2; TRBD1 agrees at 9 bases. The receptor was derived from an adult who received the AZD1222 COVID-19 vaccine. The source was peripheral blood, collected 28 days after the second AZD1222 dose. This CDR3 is CASSYEGTGNYGYTF. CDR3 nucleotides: TGTGCCAGCAGTTACGAGGGGACAGGGAACTATGGCTACACCTTC.